This section outlines one T cell receptor beta chain sequence together with its context. Germline loops: CDR1 SGHAT, CDR2 FQNNGV. The CDR3 consists of 15 residues. Trimming pared 1 base from V and 2 bases from J, leaving 10 bases between. In the original workflow: Researchers report that nucleated cell counts were estimated from reference gene primer amplification. Clones were sequenced by immunoSEQ multiplex PCR, and TCRdb holds only the in-frame ones, with some missing. V, J and clone size reflect that table, while D and trimming were determined from the DNA. Of about 34,000 clones listed, 75% are singletons. These data come from a study of blood T cell repertoires in COVID-19.

The source of this sequence is a man at least 80 years old with active or convalescent COVID-19. This rearrangement joins TRBV11-2 to TRBJ2-3; unclear D gene. Sequenced: peripheral blood. As DNA, the CDR3 is TGTGCCAGCAGCTTAGTTGGTAGCTACACAGATACGCAGTATTTT. Protein sequence: CASSLVGSYTDTQYF.